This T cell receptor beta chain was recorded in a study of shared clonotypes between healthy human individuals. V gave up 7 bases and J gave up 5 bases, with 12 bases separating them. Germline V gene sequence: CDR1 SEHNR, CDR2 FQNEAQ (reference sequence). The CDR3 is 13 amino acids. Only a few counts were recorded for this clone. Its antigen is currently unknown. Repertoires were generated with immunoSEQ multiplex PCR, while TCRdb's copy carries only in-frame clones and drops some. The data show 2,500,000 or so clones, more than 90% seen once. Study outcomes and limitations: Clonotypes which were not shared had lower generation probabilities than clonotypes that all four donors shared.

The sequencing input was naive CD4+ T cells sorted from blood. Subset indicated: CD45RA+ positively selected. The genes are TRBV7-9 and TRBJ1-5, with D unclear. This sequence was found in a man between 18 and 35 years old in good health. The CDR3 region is CASNLGVHQPQHF. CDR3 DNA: TGTGCCAGCAACCTTGGAGTGCATCAGCCCCAGCATTTT.